This T cell receptor beta chain came from a study of blood T cell repertoires in COVID-19. About the research overall: The United States, Italy and Spain provided the acute and convalescent COVID-19 samples. T cells, B-cell-depleted T cells, or PBMCs supplied cDNA or gDNA.

The CDR3 covers 15 residues. Per germline, CDR1 SGHRS and CDR2 YFSETQ. Trimming took 0 bases from V and 4 from J, leaving 12 bases between them. In the original workflow: Reference gene primer amplification yielded estimated nucleated cell counts. Generated by immunoSEQ multiplex PCR, the TCRdb table keeps only in-frame clones and is missing some. D and trimming were read from the DNA, whereas the V and J calls and clone size are those reported in that table. There are some 40,000 clones in the sample; around nine tenths occur only once, and about 9.8% lies in the top ten. This rearrangement joins TRBV5-1 to TRBJ2-3; D possibly corresponds to TRBD2 (5 bases). The sequence came from a human donor in a cohort sampled during active COVID-19. Sequencing was done on a sample of peripheral blood. The CDR3 nucleotides read TGCGCCAGCAGCTTGGTTCTAGCAGGCTCAGATACGCAGTATTTT. Amino acid sequence: CASSLVLAGSDTQYF.